The clone carrying this TCR beta chain was seen at least ten times. This sample is part of a study of post-analysis software for immune sequencing data. Prepared TCR beta cDNA libraries contained unique molecular identifiers. TCRdb analysed the PCR reads with MiXCR anew, one entry per CDR3 protein. The repertoire holds 750,000 to 900,000 distinct CDR3 sequences, with roughly 50% as singletons. The sample taken for sequencing was blood. The clonotype was recovered from a girl under 18 with multiple sclerosis.

CDR3 in amino acids: CSARRGSYGDEQFF. In DNA, the CDR3 is TGCAGTGCTAGGAGAGGAAGCTATGGCGATGAGCAGTTCTTC. This chain connects TRBV20-1 to TRBJ2-1, with D unresolved. The germline V and J ends were trimmed by 3 bases and 8 bases, with 17 bases remaining between them. The length of the CDR3 is 14 residues. CDR1 DFQATT and CDR2 SNEGSKA come from the germline V gene (reference sequence).